The entry below describes one TCR beta chain. Its cognate antigen has yet to be identified. Per-nucleotide qualities are absent, and no much larger clonotype sits a single base away. RNA was extracted using the RNeasy kit, and roughly 0.5 to 1 microgram was reverse transcribed with random hexamers. TCR beta CDR3 regions were amplified with the immunoSEQ multiplex PCR assay covering 54 Vbeta and 13 Jbeta segments. To correct PCR amplification bias, a synthetic template baseline was used for both primer optimization and computational correction. Per the authors' processing: Reads were assigned to V, D and J genes according to IMGT and analyzed in immunoSEQ Analyzer, with only productive sequences retained. Clonality was calculated as one minus the Shannon entropy normalized by log2 of the number of productive unique sequences. For each patient and control, public and private clones were evaluated within the 100 most prevalent clones. Clones were defined as Susac-specific when absent from the healthy and MS cohorts, from about 970 published viral clones and from other ImmuneACCESS disease sequences. The public reads were reprocessed in TCRdb via fastp at Q25 and MiXCR, keeping in-frame beta chains. Each record represents a unique CDR3 protein, reported with the most common genes and DNA among its rows. TCRdb, rather than the study authors, made the V and J calls. This sample gives roughly 130,000 distinct CDR3 sequences in total; 90% to 95% of them show up just once. The ten top clones hold more than 0.095% of the sample.

High-throughput TCR beta sequencing profiled peripheral blood CD8+ and CD4+ T cells from healthy donors, Susac syndrome patients and multiple sclerosis patients. Healthy donors were age- and sex-matched controls. Bulk CD8+ and CD4+ T cells were purified by magnetic negative isolation, while CD8+ TEMRA cells were enriched using FACS. Blood was drawn into EDTA tubes, processed within 24 hours, and PBMCs were isolated by density gradient centrifugation. PBMCs destined for TCR sequencing were cryopreserved in liquid nitrogen and later thawed in a 37 °C water bath. A purity of at least 90% was achieved for sorted or isolated CD4+, CD8+ and CD8+ TEMRA cells. The V end loses 4 bases and the J end loses 1 base, and a stretch of 7 bases separates them. The CDR3 starts with the cysteine, ends with the phenylalanine, and has 13 residues. Only the CDR3 DNA is retained, 39 bases long and in frame from the first base. In the germline V gene (reference sequence), CDR1 corresponds to LGHDT and CDR2 to YNNKEL.

The data originate from a study of CD8 T cells in Susac syndrome (dated by TCRdb to between 2018 and 2020). Turning to the overall study: Whether CD8+ T cell activation and differentiation in Susac syndrome was antigen driven was tested using repertoire sequencing. Overall study outcomes, separate from this receptor: The number of individuals in the TCR sequencing and HLA analysis was acknowledged as relatively small.

The source is a human donor in good health. The specimen sequenced was CD4+ T cells from PBMCs. The chain links TRBV3-1 with TRBJ1-1; the D gene is possibly TRBD1, with 6 bases matching. The CDR3 loop reads CASSRGPNTEAFF. The bases read TGTGCCAGCAGCCGGGGGCCGAACACTGAAGCTTTCTTT.